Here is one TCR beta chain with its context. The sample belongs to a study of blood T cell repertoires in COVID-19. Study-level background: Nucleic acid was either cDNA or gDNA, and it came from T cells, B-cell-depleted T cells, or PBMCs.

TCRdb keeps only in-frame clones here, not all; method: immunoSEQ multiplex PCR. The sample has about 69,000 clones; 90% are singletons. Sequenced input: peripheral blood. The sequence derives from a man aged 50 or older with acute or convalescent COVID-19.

CDR3 sequence: CASSQDLTGATSNQPQHF. CDR3 nucleotide sequence: TGTGCCAGCAGCCAAGATTTAACAGGGGCGACGAGCAATCAGCCCCAGCATTTT. The chain employs TRBV3-1 (or the pseudogene TRBV3-2) and TRBJ1-5; TRBD1 matches 7 bases. V was clipped by 0 bases and J by 1 base; unmatched bases: 9. The CDR3 covers 18 residues. CDR1 and CDR2 (germline): LGHDT, YNNKEL (reference sequence).